This T cell receptor (beta chain) was captured in a study of cytomegalovirus exposure and HLA in healthy donors. Study details: There were 117 million unique TCR beta sequences, drawn from approximately 180 million T cells, in an earlier analysis. General study findings and limits: V- and J-gene trimming of TCR beta was linked (in a later analysis) to a missense DCLRE1C variant. Cytomegalovirus association was assigned to 170 or so TCR beta chains.

To note about this clone: Antigen specificity is unknown.

PCR employed 60 Vbeta and 13 Jbeta primers. Method: immunoSEQ multiplex PCR; TCRdb's copy keeps in-frame clones and lacks some. The sample yields 100,000 to 150,000 clones, of which the top ten take up 1.6%. Though nominally healthy at sampling, donors likely had unrecorded immune exposures. The CDR3 contains 14 residues. Germline loops: CDR1 SGHAT, CDR2 FQNNGV. The ends were cut back, 5 bases at V and 7 bases at J, with 18 bases in the middle. The sample consisted of PBMCs. This chain uses TRBV11-2 with TRBJ2-7; maybe TRBD2 (6 bases). The sequence was collected from a middle-aged woman in good health and CMV-seropositive. The CDR3 loop is CASSPTGLFGEQYF. CDR3 coding DNA: TGTGCCAGCAGCCCGACGGGACTCTTTGGGGAGCAGTACTTC.